These T cell receptor beta chains were read from a single sample in a study of blood T cell repertoires in COVID-19. Sequencing used immunoSEQ multiplex PCR; TCRdb keeps in-frame clones, though not all of them. The table shows hundreds of thousands of clones, with around nine tenths occurring only once. Sequenced material: PBMCs or T cells enriched from blood (not recorded which). The source is a woman aged 50 to 60 who had recovered from COVID-19. The CDR3 runs from the conserved cysteine through the conserved F or W. D genes are given only for firm matches. Only part of the rows carry a size: once, few, many, or a class if the clone is expanded.

TGTGCCAGCAGTTCCCGGACAGGGCGAAATCAGCCCCAGCATTTT	CASSSRTGRNQPQHF	.	15	TRBJ1-5	TRBD1	TRBV27
TGCGCCAGCAGCCACGTAGCGGGAGGGGAAGAGCAGTTCTTC	CASSHVAGGEEQFF	.	14	TRBJ2-1	TRBD2	TRBV5-1
TGTGCCAGCAATCTTGTGTTACAGGGACGTGGCTACACCTTC	CASNLVLQGRGYTF	few	14	TRBJ1-2	.	TRBV28
TGTGCCAGCAGTGTAGAGGGACTTCGAGAGACCCAGTACTTC	CASSVEGLRETQYF	.	14	TRBJ2-5	.	TRBV2
TGTGCCTGGAGAATCTCCAGGACAGGGGGCAACAACTACAATGAGCAGTTCTTC	CAWRISRTGGNNYNEQFF	.	18	TRBJ2-1	TRBD1	TRBV30
TGTGCCAGCAGGGGGACAGGGGATGGCTACACCTTC	CASRGTGDGYTF	.	12	TRBJ1-2	TRBD1	TRBV6-6
TGCGCCAGCAGCTTGTCCGGAAGGGGCACTGAAGCTTTCTTT	CASSLSGRGTEAFF	.	14	TRBJ1-1	.	TRBV5-1
TGTGCCAGCCGAACTAGCGGAATGTTAGGAGATACGCAGTATTTT	CASRTSGMLGDTQYF	.	15	TRBJ2-3	TRBD2	TRBV10-3
TGTGCCAGCAGCTTAGAGGGCAGGGGGCTTAAGATTAAGGGCTACACCTTC	CASSLEGRGLKIKGYTF	.	17	TRBJ1-2	TRBD1	TRBV7-2
TGTGCCAGCAGTGAAGGGCAGACAATTGGCTACACCTTC	CASSEGQTIGYTF	.	13	TRBJ1-2	.	TRBV6-1
TGTGCCAGCAGTCTCGAGAGACAGGGTAGAAACACCATATATTTT	CASSLERQGRNTIYF	.	15	TRBJ1-3	TRBD1	TRBV28
TGTGCCAGCGGAACTCGACAGGGCAGTAACCACGAGCAGTACTTC	CASGTRQGSNHEQYF	.	15	TRBJ2-7	TRBD1	TRBV27
TGCAGCGTTGATAACAGGCCTAATAACTATGGCTACACCTTC	CSVDNRPNNYGYTF	.	14	TRBJ1-2	.	TRBV29-1
TGTGCCAGCAGCATGGCCGGGAACGCTGACACCGGGGAGCTGTTTTTT	CASSMAGNADTGELFF	.	16	TRBJ2-2	.	TRBV5-4
TGTGCCAGCAGTTTGGGCCGGTACGAGCAGTACTTC	CASSLGRYEQYF	.	12	TRBJ2-7	.	TRBV12-3/TRBV12-4
TGTGCCAGCAGAGGGGCTAGCGGGAGCGGTGGGTTCAACAATGAGCAGTTCTTC	CASRGASGSGGFNNEQFF	.	18	TRBJ2-1	TRBD2	TRBV11-2
TGTGCCAGCAGAAGTCAGGTGTTGAACACCGGGGAGCTGTTTTTT	CASRSQVLNTGELFF	.	15	TRBJ2-2	.	TRBV7-2